This T cell receptor (beta chain) was observed in a study of immune reconstitution after stem cell transplant in scleroderma (dated by TCRdb to about 2017). The library was produced with RT-PCR. The sequencer listed for this sample is Illumina MiSeq. TCRdb passed the public sequencing reads through fastp at Q25 and MiXCR, retaining productive beta sequences. Each CDR3 protein appears once, grouped with its most common genes and DNA. Counted in this sample were approximately 2,100 distinct CDR3 sequences; over 8.5% of them appeared once. The ten largest make up 20% to 25% of the sample. This clonotype has only a few counts. This receptor's antigen is unknown. No much larger clone is present one base from it, and per-base qualities are unavailable. Reading from cysteine to phenylalanine, the CDR3 counts 16 amino acids. CDR3 DNA only is kept here, 48 bases in frame from base 1. V and J are truncated by 3 bases and 3 bases respectively, leaving an intervening sequence of 17 bases.

The chain is assembled from TRBV23-1 and TRBJ2-5; TRBD2 is perhaps the D gene, given 6 matching bases. TRBV23-1 is recorded as an ORF, its role being uncertain. The receptor was derived from a male donor with systemic sclerosis. Sampling was done before or after autologous hematopoietic stem cell transplantation (not recorded which). The nucleotides read TGCGCCAGCAGTCACCACCATAACAGGAGGGAAGAGACCCAGTACTTC. This yields the protein CASSHHHNRREETQYF.